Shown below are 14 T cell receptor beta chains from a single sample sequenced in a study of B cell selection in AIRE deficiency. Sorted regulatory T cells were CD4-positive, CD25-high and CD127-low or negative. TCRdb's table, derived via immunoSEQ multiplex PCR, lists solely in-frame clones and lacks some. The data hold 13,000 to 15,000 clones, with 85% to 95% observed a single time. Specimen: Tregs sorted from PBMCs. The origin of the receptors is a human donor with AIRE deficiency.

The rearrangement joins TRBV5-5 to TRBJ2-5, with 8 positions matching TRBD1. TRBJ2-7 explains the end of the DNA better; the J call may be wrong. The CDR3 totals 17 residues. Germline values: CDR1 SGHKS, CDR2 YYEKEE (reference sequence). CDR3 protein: CASSFVPKSQGAYEQYF. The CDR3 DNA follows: TGTGCCAGCAGCTTTGTCCCGAAGTCACAGGGGGCCTACGAGCAGTACTTC.

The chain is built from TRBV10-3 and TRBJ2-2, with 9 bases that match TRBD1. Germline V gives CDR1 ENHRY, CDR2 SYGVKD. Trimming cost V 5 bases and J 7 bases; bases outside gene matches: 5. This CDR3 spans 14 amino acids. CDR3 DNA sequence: TGTGCCATCAGTAGGGGACAGGGTAGCGGGGAGCTGTTTTTT. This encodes CAISRGQGSGELFF.

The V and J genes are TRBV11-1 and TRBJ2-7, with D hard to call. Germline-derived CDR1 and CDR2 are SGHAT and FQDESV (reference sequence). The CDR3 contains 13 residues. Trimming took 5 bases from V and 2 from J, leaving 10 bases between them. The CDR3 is CASSRTRPYEQYF. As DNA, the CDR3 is TGTGCCAGCAGCCGGACCCGACCCTACGAGCAGTACTTC.

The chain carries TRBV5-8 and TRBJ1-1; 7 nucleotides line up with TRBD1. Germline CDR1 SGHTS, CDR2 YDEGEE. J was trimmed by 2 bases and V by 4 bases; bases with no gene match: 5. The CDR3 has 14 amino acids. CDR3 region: CASSREGANTEAFF. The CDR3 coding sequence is TGTGCCAGCAGCCGGGAGGGGGCAAACACTGAAGCTTTCTTT.

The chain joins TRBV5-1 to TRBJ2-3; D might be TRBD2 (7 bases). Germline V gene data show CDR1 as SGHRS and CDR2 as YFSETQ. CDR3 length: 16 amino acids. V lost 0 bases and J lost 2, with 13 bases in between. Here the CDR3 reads CASSLGRGTNTDTQYF. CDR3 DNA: TGCGCCAGCAGCTTGGGGCGGGGGACAAACACAGATACGCAGTATTTT.

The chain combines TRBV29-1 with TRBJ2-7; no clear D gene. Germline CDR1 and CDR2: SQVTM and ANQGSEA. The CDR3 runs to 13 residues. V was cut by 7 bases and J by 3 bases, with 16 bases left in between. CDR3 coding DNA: TGCAGCGCCGTCGGGCACTCAGTCTACGAGCAGTACTTC. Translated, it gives CSAVGHSVYEQYF.

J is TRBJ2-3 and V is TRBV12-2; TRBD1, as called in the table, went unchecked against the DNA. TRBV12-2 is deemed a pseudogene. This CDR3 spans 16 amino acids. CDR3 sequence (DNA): TGTGCAAGTCGCCCCCCGGGACAGGGGGCCACAGATACGCAGTATTTT. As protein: CASRPPGQGATDTQYF.

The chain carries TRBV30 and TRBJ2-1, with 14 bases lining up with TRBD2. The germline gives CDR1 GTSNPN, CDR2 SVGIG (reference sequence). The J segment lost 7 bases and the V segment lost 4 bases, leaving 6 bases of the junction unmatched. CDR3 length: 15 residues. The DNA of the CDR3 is TGTGCCTGGACCTCGGGACTAGCGGGAGAGAATGAGCAGTTCTTC. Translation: CAWTSGLAGENEQFF.

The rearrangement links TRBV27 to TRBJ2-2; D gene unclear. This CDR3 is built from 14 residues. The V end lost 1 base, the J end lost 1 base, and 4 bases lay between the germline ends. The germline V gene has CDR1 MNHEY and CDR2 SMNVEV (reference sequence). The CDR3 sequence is CASSLLQNTGELFF. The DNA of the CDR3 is TGTGCCAGCAGTTTATTACAGAACACCGGGGAGCTGTTTTTT.

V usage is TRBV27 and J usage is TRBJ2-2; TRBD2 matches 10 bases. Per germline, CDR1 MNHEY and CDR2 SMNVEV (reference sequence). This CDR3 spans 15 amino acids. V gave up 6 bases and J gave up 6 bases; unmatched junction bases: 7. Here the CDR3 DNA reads TGTGCCAGCAGCCCCGTTAGCGGGAGGCCCGGGGAGCTGTTTTTT. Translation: CASSPVSGRPGELFF.

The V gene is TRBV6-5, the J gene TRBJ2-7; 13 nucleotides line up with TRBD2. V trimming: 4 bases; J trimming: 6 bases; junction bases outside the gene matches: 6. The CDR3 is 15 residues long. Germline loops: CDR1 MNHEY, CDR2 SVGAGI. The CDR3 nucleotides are TGTGCCAGCAGTTCAACCGGGACTAGCGGGATCGAGCAGTACTTC. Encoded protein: CASSSTGTSGIEQYF.

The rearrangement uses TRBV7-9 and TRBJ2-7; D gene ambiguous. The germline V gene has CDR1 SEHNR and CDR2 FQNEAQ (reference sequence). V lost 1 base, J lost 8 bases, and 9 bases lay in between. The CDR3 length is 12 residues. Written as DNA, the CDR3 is TGTGCCAGCAGCTTAGATAGGGCTAAGCAGTACTTC. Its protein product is CASSLDRAKQYF.

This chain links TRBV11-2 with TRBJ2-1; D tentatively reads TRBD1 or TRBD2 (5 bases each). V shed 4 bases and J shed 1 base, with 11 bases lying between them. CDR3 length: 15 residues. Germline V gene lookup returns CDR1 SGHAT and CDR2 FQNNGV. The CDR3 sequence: CASSWDGSSYNEQFF. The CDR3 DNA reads TGTGCCAGCAGCTGGGACGGGTCTTCCTACAATGAGCAGTTCTTC.

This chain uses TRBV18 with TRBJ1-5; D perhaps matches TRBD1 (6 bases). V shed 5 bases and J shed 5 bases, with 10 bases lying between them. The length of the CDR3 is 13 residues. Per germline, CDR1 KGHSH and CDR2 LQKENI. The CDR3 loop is CASSSDSYQPQHF. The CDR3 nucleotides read TGTGCCAGCTCATCGGACAGCTATCAGCCCCAGCATTTT. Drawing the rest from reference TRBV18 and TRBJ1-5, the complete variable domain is NAGVMQNPRHLVRRRGQEARLRCSPMKGHSHVYWYRQLPEEGLKFMVYLQKENIIDESGMPKERFSAEFPKEGPSILRIQQVVRGDSAAYFCASSSDSYQPQHFGDGTRLSIL.